This TCR beta chain came from a study of cytomegalovirus exposure and HLA in healthy donors. Study-wide findings and caveats: Under in vitro conditions, a few CMV-associated chains were confirmed as specific for CMV antigens. Cytomegalovirus association was listed for around 180 TCR beta chains.

CDR1 and CDR2 (germline): GTSNPN, SVGIG (reference sequence). The CDR3 is 16 amino acids. The V gene end was trimmed by 3 bases and the J gene end by 0 bases; junction bases not matched to a gene: 6. This clone was picked up one time. Its antigen is not identified. The protocol was immunoSEQ multiplex PCR, while the TCRdb copy is restricted to in-frame clones and leaves out a portion. The table records 57,000 or so clones, roughly 94% of them present only once. The sample consisted of PBMCs. The sequence derives from a man aged 18 to 29 in good health and CMV-seronegative. V and J are TRBV30 and TRBJ2-2; 8 positions agree with TRBD2. The CDR3 bases are TGTGCCTGGAGACCCGCGGGACTAGCGAACACCGGGGAGCTGTTTTTT. It encodes CAWRPAGLANTGELFF. The entire variable domain, with the rest obtained from reference TRBV30 and TRBJ2-2, is as follows: SQTIHQWPATLVQPVGSPLSLECTVEGTSNPNLYWYRQAAGRGLQLLFYSVGIGQISSEVPQNLSASRPQDRQFILSSKKLLLSDSGFYLCAWRPAGLANTGELFFGEGSRLTVL.